The 24 T cell receptor beta chains below were found in one sample sequenced in a study of blood T cell repertoires in COVID-19. Only in-frame clones appear in the TCRdb table, and some are missing; sequencing was by immunoSEQ multiplex PCR. Of about 260,000 clones detected, 70% to 90% appear once; the ten largest clones hold approximately 0.7%. Sequenced input: peripheral blood. The receptors originated from a human donor in a cohort sampled during active COVID-19.

On this clone: The sample contains more than one DNA sequence encoding this CDR3. This chain's CDR3 is CASSGYEQYF. The CDR3 DNA follows: TGTGCCAGCTCGGGGTACGAGCAGTACTTC. V gene TRBV28 combines with J gene TRBJ2-7, with D maybe TRBD2 (5 bases). V was cut by 8 bases and J by 4 bases, with 6 bases left in between. The germline V gene encodes CDR1 MDHEN and CDR2 SYDVKM. This CDR3 comprises 10 residues. The full variable domain, rest sourced from reference TRBV28 and TRBJ2-7, is DVKVTQSSRYLVKRTGEKVFLECVQDMDHENMFWYRQDPGLGLRLIYFSYDVKMKEKGDIPEGYSVSREKKERFSLILESASTNQTSMYLCASSGYEQYFGPGTRLTVT.

This chain joins TRBV6-5 and TRBJ2-1, with 11 bases matching TRBD2. This CDR3 has 13 amino acids. The V and J ends lost 2 bases and 14 bases, in that order; junction bases with no gene match: 5. Germline CDR1 reads MNHEY; CDR2 reads SVGAGI. CDR3 sequence reads: CASSYNLAGGKFF. The CDR3 DNA is TGTGCCAGCAGTTACAACCTAGCGGGAGGAAAGTTCTTC.

The chain has TRBV29-1 and TRBJ1-1; a possible D gene is TRBD1 (6 bases). V gave up 8 bases and J gave up 4 bases, with 17 bases separating them. This CDR3 contains 13 residues. CDR1 and CDR2 from the germline V gene are SQVTM and ANQGSEA. CDR3 sequence: CSQGRGDGTEAFF. CDR3 DNA: TGCAGCCAGGGGAGAGGGGATGGCACTGAAGCTTTCTTT.

This clone was recorded once. V usage is TRBV19 and J usage is TRBJ1-4, with D tentatively TRBD1 (6 bases). V was shortened by 4 bases and J by 6 bases, with 9 bases between the two germline ends. The CDR3 runs to 13 residues. Germline-derived CDR1 and CDR2 are LNHDA and SQIVND (reference sequence). CDR3 loop: CASSRGTHEKLFF. CDR3 bases: TGTGCCAGTAGTAGAGGGACACATGAAAAACTGTTTTTT.

Only a few counts were recorded for this clone. The CDR3 nucleotides are TGTGCCAGTAGTAACCCCTCCCTTCGACAGCGTTTGCTGGAGAATCAAACTGGAAACACCATATATTTT. It codes for CASSNPSLRQRLLENQTGNTIYF. This chain uses TRBV19 with TRBJ1-3, with D possibly being TRBD1 (5 bases). CDR1 and CDR2 (germline): LNHDA, SQIVND (reference sequence). This CDR3 region has 23 residues. Trimming cost V 4 bases and J 2 bases, with 36 bases left between them.

The chain joins TRBV5-6 to TRBJ1-2; no firm D call. Per the germline V gene, CDR1 is SGHDT and CDR2 is YYEEEE. This CDR3 contains 15 residues. Trimming pared 1 base from V and 4 bases from J, leaving 14 bases between. Here the CDR3 reads CASSLSSAELYGYTF. The CDR3 region has the DNA TGTGCCAGCAGCTTGAGTTCGGCGGAACTCTATGGCTACACCTTC.

This chain connects TRBV6-1 to TRBJ1-2; 10 bases align to TRBD1. Germline V gene sequence: CDR1 MNHNS, CDR2 SASEGT. This CDR3 region has 16 residues. V was clipped by 2 bases and J by 4 bases; unmatched bases: 7. The CDR3 DNA is TGTGCCAGCAGTGAATTGGGACAGGGGCCATTCTATGGCTACACCTTC. Translation: CASSELGQGPFYGYTF.

The genes are TRBV5-1 and TRBJ1-1; 8 bases are shared with TRBD1. The CDR3 loop spans 14 amino acids. J gave up 2 bases and V 4 bases, and 4 bases lay outside the gene matches. Germline V CDR1 and CDR2: SGHRS, YFSETQ. As DNA, the CDR3 is TGCGCCAGCAGCCCTGGACAGGGAAACACTGAAGCTTTCTTT. Translation gives CASSPGQGNTEAFF.

The chain couples TRBV2 to TRBJ2-3, with 12 nucleotides matching TRBD2. The length of the CDR3 is 15 residues. Trimming cost V 8 bases and J 5 bases; bases outside gene matches: 8. Germline CDR1 and CDR2: SNHLY and FYNNEI. Here the CDR3 DNA reads TGTGCCAGCGCGGCGACTAGCGGGGGAGGAGATACGCAGTATTTT. The encoded protein is CASAATSGGGDTQYF.

The V and J genes are TRBV6-4 and TRBJ2-1, with 7 bases lining up with TRBD2. The CDR3 totals 15 residues. Germline-derived CDR1 and CDR2 are MRHNA and SNTAGT. Trimming cost V 9 bases and J 6 bases; bases outside gene matches: 14. Here the CDR3 DNA reads TGTGCCAGTTCGGCGCGGGAGACTCTCAGCAATGAGCAGTTCTTC. This codes for CASSARETLSNEQFF.

The V gene is TRBV14, the J gene TRBJ2-7; the match to TRBD1 covers 9 bases. Unmatched junction bases numbered 7, after V lost 5 bases and J lost 2 bases. CDR1 and CDR2 (germline): SGHDN, FVKESK. CDR3 length: 15 residues. The CDR3 loop is CASSTRGQGAYEQYF. DNA for the CDR3: TGTGCCAGCAGCACTCGGGGACAGGGAGCCTACGAGCAGTACTTC.

This sequence joins TRBV21-1 and TRBJ1-3. TRBV21-1 counts as a pseudogene. The CDR3 sequence is 13 residues long. In nucleotides, the CDR3 is TGTGCCAACATAGACCGGGCTGGAAACACCATATATTTT. It translates to CANIDRAGNTIYF.

The V and J genes are TRBV15 and TRBJ2-5, with TRBD2 identical over 7 bases. J lost 1 base, V lost 1 base, and 3 bases had no gene match. Germline CDR1 is LNHNV and CDR2 is YYDKDF (reference sequence). This CDR3 has 15 amino acids. The CDR3 region has the DNA TGTGCCACCAGCAGAGGTAGCGGGCCCCAAGAGACCCAGTACTTC. Its translation: CATSRGSGPQETQYF.

Points on this clone: This CDR3 is also generated by other DNA sequences in the sample. The chain employs TRBV12-3 or TRBV12-4 and TRBJ1-5; D perhaps matches TRBD1 (6 bases). The V end was cut by 2 bases, the J end by 7 bases, with 9 bases between. The CDR3 runs to 13 residues. CDR3 sequence (DNA): TGTGCCAGCAGTTTAACAGGGAACCAGCCCCAGCATTTT. It translates to CASSLTGNQPQHF.

The CDR3 bases are TGTGCCAGCAGCTTAGGGCCGTCATCCTATAATTCACCCCTCCACTTT. As protein: CASSLGPSSYNSPLHF. The chain links TRBV7-6 to TRBJ1-6; no definite D call. The V gene lost 1 base and the J gene lost 1 base, with 8 bases spanning the gap. The germline V gene has CDR1 SGHVS and CDR2 FNYEAQ. This CDR3 region has 16 residues. Variable domain in full (rest from reference TRBV7-6 and TRBJ1-6): GAGVSQSPRYKVTKRGQDVALRCDPISGHVSLYWYRQALGQGPEFLTYFNYEAQQDKSGLPNDRFSAERPEGSISTLTIQRTEQRDSAMYRCASSLGPSSYNSPLHFGNGTRLTVT.

This clone appeared once. This chain joins TRBV2 and TRBJ2-6; perhaps TRBD1 as D (6 bases). Germline V gene data show CDR1 as SNHLY and CDR2 as FYNNEI. The V gene lost 8 bases and the J gene lost 4 bases, with 12 bases spanning the gap. CDR3 length: 14 residues. The CDR3 region has the DNA TGTGCCAGCTTGCAGGGGTACGGGGCCAACGTCCTGACTTTC. It translates to CASLQGYGANVLTF.

J is TRBJ2-7 and V is TRBV20-1; 8 bases are shared with TRBD1. This CDR3 contains 13 residues. The trim removed 3 bases at V and 4 bases at J, leaving 5 bases unmatched. Germline CDR1 is DFQATT and CDR2 is SNEGSKA (reference sequence). The CDR3, as DNA: TGCAGTGCTAGTGGCGACAGGGGTTACGAGCAGTACTTC. Encoded protein: CSASGDRGYEQYF.

This clone was seen more than once but under ten times. The V and J genes are TRBV9 and TRBJ1-5; 7 bases line up with TRBD1. After removal of 4 bases from V and 4 bases from J, the junction contained 8 bases not matched to a gene. CDR1 is SGDLS and CDR2 is YYNGEE in the germline V gene. This CDR3 is 15 amino acids long. In nucleotides, the CDR3 is TGTGCCAGCAGCACAGGGGATATGAGAAATCAGCCCCAGCATTTT. Translating gives CASSTGDMRNQPQHF.

This chain connects TRBV28 to TRBJ2-5; maybe TRBD2 (5 bases). The CDR3 covers 14 residues. Per germline, CDR1 MDHEN and CDR2 SYDVKM. Trimming removed 6 bases at V and 5 bases at J, with 16 bases between. The CDR3 is CASSPRVRSETQYF. CDR3 bases: TGTGCCAGCAGCCCGAGGGTGCGTTCGGAGACCCAGTACTTC. Full variable domain (missing parts from reference TRBV28 and TRBJ2-5): DVKVTQSSRYLVKRTGEKVFLECVQDMDHENMFWYRQDPGLGLRLIYFSYDVKMKEKGDIPEGYSVSREKKERFSLILESASTNQTSMYLCASSPRVRSETQYFGPGTRLLVL.

This clone occurred once. The rearrangement links TRBV19 to TRBJ2-5, with 11 bases matching TRBD2. Germline assignment: CDR1 LNHDA and CDR2 SQIVND (reference sequence). Trimming at V came to 4 bases and at J to 0 bases, leaving 1 base not matched to a gene. The CDR3 has 15 residues. In DNA form, the CDR3 reads TGTGCCAGTAGTAGACTAGCGGGGAACCAAGAGACCCAGTACTTC. Translation: CASSRLAGNQETQYF.

The chain recombines TRBV7-9 with TRBJ2-7; TRBD2 is a possible D gene (6 bases). V was shortened by 5 bases and J by 2 bases, with 13 bases between the two germline ends. This CDR3 is built from 14 residues. Per the germline V gene, CDR1 is SEHNR and CDR2 is FQNEAQ (reference sequence). For the CDR3, the DNA is TGTGCCAGCAGCCAAAGGGACTTGCCCTACGAGCAGTACTTC. This encodes CASSQRDLPYEQYF.

V usage is TRBV7-2 and J usage is TRBJ1-1, with TRBD1 matching over 7 bases. Trimming removed 1 base from V and 5 bases from J; junction bases left unmatched: 4. The CDR3 covers 14 residues. Germline assignment: CDR1 SGHTA and CDR2 FQGNSA. The CDR3 sequence: CASSLVTGATEAFF. For the CDR3, the DNA is TGTGCCAGCAGCTTAGTAACAGGGGCAACTGAAGCTTTCTTT.

The chain is built from TRBV28 and TRBJ1-3; D not resolved. The V gene's germline CDR1 is MDHEN and CDR2 SYDVKM. With 2 bases removed from V and 2 bases from J, the gap between germline ends came to 7 bases. This CDR3 is 14 amino acids long. The DNA of the CDR3 is TGTGCCAGCAGTTTACCGACAACTGGAAACACCATATATTTT. This codes for CASSLPTTGNTIYF.

This chain connects TRBV28 to TRBJ1-1; TRBD1 might be the D (6 bases). The CDR3 extends over 13 amino acids. V was trimmed by 6 bases and J by 4 bases, leaving 12 bases between them. Germline CDR1 is MDHEN and CDR2 is SYDVKM. The CDR3 sequence is CASSDTGFTEAFF. CDR3 nucleotides: TGTGCCAGCAGCGACACAGGGTTCACTGAAGCTTTCTTT.